These T cell receptor beta chains were read from a single sample in a study of blood T cells in healthy people across ages. MiXCR, applied by TCRdb to the 5' RACE reads, yields one record per CDR3 protein. The table includes approximately 2,000,000 distinct CDR3 sequences, about two fifths detected once. The source material was blood. These receptors originate from a human donor in good health. CDR3s leave out the opening cysteine and the closing phenylalanine or tryptophan.

TRBV4-3	TRBJ2-3	ASSQDSVGSSGGNTQY
TRBV28	TRBJ2-5	ASSLLRGRREETQY
TRBV7-2	TRBJ1-2	ASSWRTGDGHT
TRBV5-1	TRBJ2-5	ASNLRGETQY
TRBV29-1	TRBJ2-3	SVARGDTQY
TRBV12-3/TRBV12-4	TRBJ2-7	ASSSGPSTGTYEQY
TRBV5-5	TRBJ2-4	ASGQVPKNIQY
TRBV5-5	NA	ASSFGTGGRETQY
TRBV7-2	TRBJ2-1	ASSLWLAASNEQF
TRBV5-1	TRBJ1-4	ASSYTGGAEKLF
TRBV6-5	TRBJ1-4	ASSYLLQPGEKLF
TRBV25-1	TRBJ1-2	ASSMGTAYGYT
TRBV7-2	TRBJ1-2	ASKLRRDLGAYGYT
TRBV6-2/TRBV6-3	TRBJ2-3	ASSYLQADTQY
TRBV5-1	TRBJ1-2	ASSLQSPGQGGGYT
TRBV12-3/TRBV12-4	TRBJ2-1	ASSLDFYSYNEQF
TRBV5-1	TRBJ2-1	ASSSPGTSNNEQF
TRBV12-3/TRBV12-4	TRBJ1-1	ASTRQGGTEAF
TRBV5-1	TRBJ2-7	ASNDEGHEQY
TRBV9	TRBJ2-3	ASSVEAGDTQY
TRBV7-9	TRBJ2-1	ASSLPGLAGDNEQF
TRBV12-3/TRBV12-4	TRBJ2-6	ASSFQEALSGANVLT
TRBV20-1	TRBJ1-1	SARRRQSAAF
TRBV7-8	TRBJ1-2	ASSYSGGSNYGYT
TRBV29-1	TRBJ2-5	SGASGVETQY
TRBV12-3/TRBV12-4	TRBJ2-7	ASSHPGRSLDEQY
TRBV12-3/TRBV12-4	TRBJ1-1	ASSTWRLNTEAF
TRBV12-3/TRBV12-4	TRBJ2-2	ASSPWGPGELF
TRBV20-1	TRBJ1-5	SARYLGQGGNQPQH
TRBV7-6	TRBJ2-3	ASSLEAAGALGDTQY
TRBV6-2/TRBV6-3	TRBJ2-1	ASGLAGGRIYNEQF
TRBV7-2	TRBJ2-1	ASSLGLHGEQF
TRBV4-2	TRBJ2-7	ASSQDDTAYEQY
TRBV28	TRBJ2-7	ASSLGFEGSYEQY
TRBV29-1	TRBJ2-3	SVVRQGGTDTQY
TRBV5-1	TRBJ2-5	ASSLDSYETQY
TRBV5-8	TRBJ1-2	ASSLVGGPGYGYT